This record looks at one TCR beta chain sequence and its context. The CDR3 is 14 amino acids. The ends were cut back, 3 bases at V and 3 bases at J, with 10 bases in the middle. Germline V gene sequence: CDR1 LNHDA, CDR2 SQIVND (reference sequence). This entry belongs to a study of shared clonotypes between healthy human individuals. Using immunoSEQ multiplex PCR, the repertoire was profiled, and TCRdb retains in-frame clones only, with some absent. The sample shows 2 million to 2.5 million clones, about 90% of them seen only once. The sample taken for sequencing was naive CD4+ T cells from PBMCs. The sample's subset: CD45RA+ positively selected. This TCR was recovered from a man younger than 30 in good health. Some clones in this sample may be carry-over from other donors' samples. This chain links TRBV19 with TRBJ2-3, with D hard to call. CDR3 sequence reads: CASSMSQSTDTQYF. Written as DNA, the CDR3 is TGTGCCAGTAGTATGAGCCAGAGTACAGATACGCAGTATTTT.